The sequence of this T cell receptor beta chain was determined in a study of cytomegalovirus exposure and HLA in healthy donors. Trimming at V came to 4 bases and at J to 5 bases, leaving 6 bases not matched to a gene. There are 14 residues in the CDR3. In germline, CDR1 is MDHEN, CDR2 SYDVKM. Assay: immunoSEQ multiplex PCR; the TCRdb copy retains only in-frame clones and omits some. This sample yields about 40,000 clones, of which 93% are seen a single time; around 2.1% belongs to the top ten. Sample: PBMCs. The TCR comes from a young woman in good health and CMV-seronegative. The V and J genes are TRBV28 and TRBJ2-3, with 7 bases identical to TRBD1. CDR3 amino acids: CASSYRGREDTQYF. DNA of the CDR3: TGTGCCAGCAGTTACAGGGGAAGGGAAGATACGCAGTATTTT.